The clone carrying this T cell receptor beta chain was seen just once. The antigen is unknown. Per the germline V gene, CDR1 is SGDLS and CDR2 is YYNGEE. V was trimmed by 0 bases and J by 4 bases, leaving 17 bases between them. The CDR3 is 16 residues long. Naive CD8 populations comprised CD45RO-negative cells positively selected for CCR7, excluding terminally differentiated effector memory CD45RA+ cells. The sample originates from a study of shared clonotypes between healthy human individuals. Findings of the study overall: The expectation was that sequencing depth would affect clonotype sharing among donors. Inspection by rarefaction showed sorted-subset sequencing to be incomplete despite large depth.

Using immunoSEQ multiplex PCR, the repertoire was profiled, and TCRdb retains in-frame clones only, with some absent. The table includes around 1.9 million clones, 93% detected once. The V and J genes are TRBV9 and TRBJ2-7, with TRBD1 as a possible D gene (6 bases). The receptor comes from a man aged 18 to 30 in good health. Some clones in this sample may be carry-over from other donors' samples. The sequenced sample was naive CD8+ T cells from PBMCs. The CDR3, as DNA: TGTGCCAGCAGCGTAGGGGCAGGGGAGCGTGGTTACGAGCAGTACTTC. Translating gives CASSVGAGERGYEQYF.